This T cell receptor (beta chain) emerged from a study of blood T cell repertoires in COVID-19. Study summary: Sites across the United States, Italy and Spain contributed samples from acute and convalescent COVID-19. Sources were T cells, B-cell-depleted T cells, or PBMCs; the material itself was cDNA or gDNA.

Participants came from under 30 US areas, aged about 18 to 95 years. Two consecutive negative NP/OP PCR tests, clearance, or resolved symptoms defined Cohort 3 recovery. Germline V gene sequence: CDR1 LGHDT, CDR2 YNNKEL (reference sequence). The CDR3 has 14 amino acids. Trimming cost V 4 bases and J 5 bases, with 14 bases left between them. The method was immunoSEQ multiplex PCR; TCRdb's version includes in-frame clones alone and lacks a portion of them. The data show about 350,000 clones, approximately 84% seen once. The chain carries TRBV3-1 (or the pseudogene TRBV3-2) and TRBJ2-5; possibly TRBD2 for D (6 bases). The receptor's source is a woman aged 30 to 39 who had recovered from COVID-19. Sequencing was carried out using PBMCs or T cells enriched from blood (not recorded which). Here the CDR3 DNA reads TGTGCCAGCAGCCCTGCGGGGAAGGGGGAGACCCAGTACTTC. This sequence encodes CASSPAGKGETQYF.